This T cell receptor beta chain originates from a study of blood T cell repertoires in COVID-19. Background on the study: The cDNA or gDNA used as material had been derived from T cells, B-cell-depleted T cells, or PBMCs.

V dropped 5 bases and J dropped 0 bases, with 8 bases sitting between them. Germline V gene data show CDR1 as MDHEN and CDR2 as SYDVKM. The CDR3 loop spans 14 amino acids. Repertoires were generated with immunoSEQ multiplex PCR, while TCRdb's copy carries only in-frame clones and drops some. The sample has about 210,000 clones; 80% to 90% are singletons. The sequence came from a woman in her forties or fifties with active or convalescent COVID-19. The material sequenced was peripheral blood. The chain employs TRBV28 and TRBJ1-5; D is undetermined. The CDR3 region is CASSEAASNQPQHF. CDR3 in DNA: TGTGCCAGCAGTGAGGCGGCTAGCAATCAGCCCCAGCATTTT.